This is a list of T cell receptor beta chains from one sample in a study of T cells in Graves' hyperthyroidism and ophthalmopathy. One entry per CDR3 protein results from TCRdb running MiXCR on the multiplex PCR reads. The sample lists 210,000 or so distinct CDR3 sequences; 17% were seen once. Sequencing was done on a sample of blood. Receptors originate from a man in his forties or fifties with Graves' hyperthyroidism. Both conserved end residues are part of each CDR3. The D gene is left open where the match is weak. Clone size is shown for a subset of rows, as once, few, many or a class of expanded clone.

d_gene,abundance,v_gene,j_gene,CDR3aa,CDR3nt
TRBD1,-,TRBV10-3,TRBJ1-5,CAISETNYGTGVNQPQHF,TGTGCCATCAGTGAGACCAACTACGGGACAGGGGTAAATCAGCCCCAGCATTTT
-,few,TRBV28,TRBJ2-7,CASSLSLFGQYF,TGTGCCAGCAGTTTATCCCTTTTTGGGCAGTACTTC
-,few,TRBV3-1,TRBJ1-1,CASSPPRGGTTEAFF,TGTGCCAGCAGCCCGCCCCGGGGAGGGACCACTGAAGCTTTCTTT
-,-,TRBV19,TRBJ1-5,CASSIVRHSPGQPQHF,TGTGCCAGTAGTATAGTGCGACACTCACCGGGCCAGCCCCAGCATTTT
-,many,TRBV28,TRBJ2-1,CASSPYSDEQFF,TGTGCCAGCAGCCCCTACTCGGATGAGCAGTTCTTC
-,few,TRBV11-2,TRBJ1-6,CASTGTPNSPLHF,TGTGCCAGCACCGGGACACCAAATTCACCCCTCCACTTT
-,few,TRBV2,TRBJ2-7,CASSVGLAGEQYF,TGTGCCAGCAGTGTAGGGCTAGCTGGCGAGCAGTACTTC
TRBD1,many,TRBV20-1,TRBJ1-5,CSARVSGGYQPQHF,TGCAGTGCTAGAGTGTCAGGGGGCTATCAGCCCCAGCATTTT
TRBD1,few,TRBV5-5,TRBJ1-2,CASSLRRQGNYGYTF,TGTGCCAGCAGCTTACGCCGACAGGGCAACTATGGCTACACCTTC
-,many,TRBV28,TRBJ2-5,CASTQGAEETQYF,TGTGCCAGTACTCAGGGAGCCGAAGAGACCCAGTACTTC
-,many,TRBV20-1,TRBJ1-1,CSAEGRGTEAFF,TGCAGTGCCGAGGGGAGGGGGACTGAAGCTTTCTTT
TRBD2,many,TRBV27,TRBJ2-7,CASSLGVPAGLTYEQYF,TGTGCCAGCAGCTTGGGGGTACCAGCGGGGCTTACCTACGAGCAGTACTTC
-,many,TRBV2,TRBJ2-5,CASREIRGLGGLETQYF,TGTGCCAGCAGAGAAATCAGGGGACTAGGGGGCCTAGAGACCCAGTACTTC
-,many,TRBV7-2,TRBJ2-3,CASSLVGQSSTDTQYF,TGTGCCAGCAGCTTAGTGGGACAATCTAGCACAGATACGCAGTATTTT
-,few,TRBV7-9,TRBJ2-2,CASSLLRPGGELFF,TGTGCCAGCAGCTTATTACGCCCCGGCGGGGAGCTGTTTTTT
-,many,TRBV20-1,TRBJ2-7,CSARWISYEQYF,TGCAGTGCTAGGTGGATCTCCTACGAGCAGTACTTC
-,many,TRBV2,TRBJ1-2,CASTDSRGGKNVNGYTF,TGTGCCAGCACCGATTCCCGAGGCGGCAAAAATGTGAATGGCTACACCTTC
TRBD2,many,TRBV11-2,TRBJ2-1,CASSFSGNYNEQFF,TGTGCCAGCAGCTTTAGCGGGAATTACAATGAGCAGTTCTTC
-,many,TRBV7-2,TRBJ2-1,CASTWDVGEQFF,TGTGCCAGCACCTGGGATGTAGGTGAGCAGTTCTTC
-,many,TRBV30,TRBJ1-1,CAWSQGLGTEAFF,TGTGCCTGGAGCCAGGGTCTGGGCACTGAAGCTTTCTTT
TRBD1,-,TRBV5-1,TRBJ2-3,CASSRQGSSTDTQYF,TGCGCCAGCAGCCGACAGGGATCTAGCACAGATACGCAGTATTTT
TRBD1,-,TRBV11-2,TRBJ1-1,CASSGGTDREAFF,TGTGCCAGCAGTGGGGGGACAGATCGTGAAGCTTTCTTT
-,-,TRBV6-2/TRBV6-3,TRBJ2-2,CASNGGVNTGELFF,TGTGCCAGCAACGGCGGGGTAAACACCGGGGAGCTGTTTTTT
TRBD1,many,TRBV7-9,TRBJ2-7,CASSPRTGQGSYEQYF,TGTGCCAGCAGCCCGCGGACGGGACAGGGCAGTTACGAGCAGTACTTC
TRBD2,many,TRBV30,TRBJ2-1,CAWREKTSPYNEQFF,TGTGCCTGGAGAGAGAAGACTAGCCCCTACAATGAGCAGTTCTTC
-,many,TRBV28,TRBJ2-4,CASRAYRVGAKNIQYF,TGTGCCAGCAGGGCATACAGGGTAGGGGCCAAAAACATTCAGTACTTC
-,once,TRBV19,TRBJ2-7,CASSIGGFGSYEQYF,TGTGCCAGTAGTATTGGAGGCTTCGGATCCTACGAGCAGTACTTC
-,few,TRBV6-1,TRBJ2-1,CASSDLGGAWNEQFF,TGTGCCAGCAGTGACCTTGGGGGGGCTTGGAATGAGCAGTTCTTC
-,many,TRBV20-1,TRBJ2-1,CSARDGHVGLNEQFF,TGCAGTGCTAGAGACGGGCACGTCGGATTGAATGAGCAGTTCTTC
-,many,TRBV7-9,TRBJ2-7,CAGASGRAYEQYF,TGTGCCGGAGCCTCGGGGAGAGCCTACGAGCAGTACTTC
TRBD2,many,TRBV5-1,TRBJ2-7,CASSLGGSSYEQYF,TGCGCCAGCAGCTTGGGCGGGAGCTCCTACGAGCAGTACTTC
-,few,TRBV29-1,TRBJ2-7,CSVEITDAPSYEQYF,TGCAGCGTCGAGATCACTGATGCCCCCTCCTACGAGCAGTACTTC
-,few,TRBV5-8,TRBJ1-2,CASSFAGVDGYTF,TGTGCCAGCAGCTTTGCGGGGGTCGATGGCTACACCTTC
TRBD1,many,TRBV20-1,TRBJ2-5,CSARDRGRETQYF,TGCAGTGCTAGAGACAGGGGGCGGGAGACCCAGTACTTC
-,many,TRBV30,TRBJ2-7,CAWTPVSGPWVEKYF,TGTGCCTGGACCCCCGTTTCGGGACCCTGGGTCGAGAAGTACTTC
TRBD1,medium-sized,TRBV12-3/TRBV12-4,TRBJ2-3,CASSPMGQGYTDTQYF,TGTGCCAGCAGTCCTATGGGACAGGGATATACAGATACGCAGTATTTT
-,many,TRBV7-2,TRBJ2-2,CATHPRLGSAGELFF,TGTGCCACCCATCCACGGCTAGGAAGCGCCGGGGAGCTGTTTTTT
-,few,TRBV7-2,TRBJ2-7,CASSYDTYVRGQYF,TGTGCCAGCAGCTACGACACTTACGTACGAGGGCAGTACTTC
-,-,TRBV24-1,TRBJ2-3,CATSTSRRPNTQYF,TGTGCCACCTCTACGAGCAGGCGACCTAATACGCAGTATTTT
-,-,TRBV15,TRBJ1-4,CATSRDLPGQTTNEKLFF,TGTGCCACCAGCAGAGATCTCCCTGGGCAGACAACTAATGAAAAACTGTTTTTT
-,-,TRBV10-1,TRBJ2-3,CASKPRGRSTDTQYF,TGCGCCAGCAAACCCAGGGGACGGAGCACAGATACGCAGTATTTT
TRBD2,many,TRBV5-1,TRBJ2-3,CASSLNGGSGDTQYF,TGCGCCAGCAGCTTGAACGGCGGGAGTGGAGATACGCAGTATTTT
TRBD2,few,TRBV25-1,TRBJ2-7,CASSGPVGGRYEQYF,TGTGCCAGCAGTGGTCCGGTTGGCGGGAGGTACGAGCAGTACTTC
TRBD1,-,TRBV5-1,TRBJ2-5,CASSSGQHQETQYF,TGCGCCAGCAGCTCGGGACAGCACCAAGAGACCCAGTACTTC
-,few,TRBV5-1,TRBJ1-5,CASSLYGLGLNQPQHF,TGCGCCAGCAGCTTGTATGGGTTAGGCCTCAATCAGCCCCAGCATTTT
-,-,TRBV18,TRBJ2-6,CASSGYSSGANVLTF,TGTGCCAGCTCGGGGTATAGCTCTGGGGCCAACGTCCTGACTTTC